The T cell receptor (beta chain) described here comes from a study of T-cell reconstitution after alpha-beta-depleted transplantation in children. Preparation of the TCRbeta library involved a method that used unique molecular identifiers. TCRdb independently ran MiXCR on the PCR reads; one entry per CDR3 protein. This table holds around 380,000 distinct CDR3 sequences, roughly a tenth found once. The length of the CDR3 is 12 residues. The germline gives CDR1 SGHVS, CDR2 FQNEAQ. Trimming left V 1 base short and J 7 bases short, with 5 bases between. This clonotype occurred many times. The chain joins TRBV7-8 to TRBJ1-5, with D uncertain. Sequenced material: PBMCs from the stem cell graft donor, taken from the stem cell graft. This receptor was obtained from a human donor who donated a stem cell graft to a child with acute myeloid leukemia. The CDR3 is CASSLEAQPQHF. Written as DNA, the CDR3 is TGTGCCAGCAGCTTAGAAGCACAGCCCCAGCATTTT. The full variable domain, completed using reference TRBV7-8 and TRBJ1-5, is GAGVSQSPRYKVAKRGQDVALRCDPISGHVSLFWYQQALGQGPEFLTYFQNEAQLDKSGLPSDRFFAERPEGSVSTLKIQRTQQEDSAVYLCASSLEAQPQHFGDGTRLSIL.